Each of the 23 T cell receptor beta chains below was sequenced from the same sample in a study of T cell responses to AZD1222 COVID-19 vaccine. Libraries were prepared by immunoSEQ multiplex PCR; TCRdb keeps only in-frame clonotypes and omits some of them. The sample comprises some 130,000 clones, around 90% of which are singletons, and about 1.1% rests with the top ten. Source: peripheral blood, taken 28 days after the second AZD1222 dose. The receptor set was obtained from an adult who received the AZD1222 COVID-19 vaccine.

The V call is TRBV21-1, the J call TRBJ1-2; TRBD1 reflects the table's D call only, with no check against the DNA. TRBV21-1 is a recognized pseudogene. The CDR3 is 18 residues long. The CDR3 bases are TGTGCCAGCAGCAAAGTTGACAGGGGGCATAGGGCTAACTATGGCTACACCTTC. Residues: CASSKVDRGHRANYGYTF.

The chain employs TRBV25-1 and TRBJ1-4, with 7 bases that match TRBD1. Germline CDR1 and CDR2: MGHDK and SYGVNS. The CDR3 sequence is 18 residues long. Trimming removed 6 bases from V and 8 bases from J; junction bases left unmatched: 21. CDR3 amino acids: CASSSDRAREQGTEKLFF. The CDR3 nucleotides read TGTGCCAGCAGCTCAGACAGGGCCCGTGAGCAAGGCACCGAAAAACTGTTTTTT.

The V and J genes are TRBV7-3 and TRBJ2-7; D perhaps matches TRBD1 (6 bases). The length of the CDR3 is 14 residues. The germline V and J ends were trimmed by 5 bases and 3 bases, with 14 bases remaining between them. Per the germline V gene, CDR1 is SGHTA and CDR2 is FQGTGA. Here the CDR3 reads CASSINEQGYEQYF. For the CDR3, the DNA is TGTGCCAGCAGCATTAACGAACAGGGCTACGAGCAGTACTTC. The full variable domain, in which reference TRBV7-3 and TRBJ2-7 provide the parts outside the CDR3, is GAGVSQTPSNKVTEKGKYVELRCDPISGHTALYWYRQSLGQGPEFLIYFQGTGAADDSGLPNDRFFAVRPEGSVSTLKIQRTERGDSAVYLCASSINEQGYEQYFGPGTRLTVT.

CDR3 loop: CASSLDRGNTIYF. The CDR3 DNA reads TGTGCCAGCAGCTTGGACAGGGGAAACACCATATATTTT. This rearrangement joins TRBV5-6 to TRBJ1-3; weak D call: TRBD1 (5 bases). Trimming pared 0 bases from V and 4 bases from J, leaving 5 bases between. The CDR3 spans 13 residues. Germline assignment: CDR1 SGHDT and CDR2 YYEEEE.

For the CDR3, the DNA is TGTGCCAGCAGCCAAGAACGGGAGGGCCGCTACGAGCAGTACTTC. Its translation: CASSQEREGRYEQYF. The chain is built from TRBV4-2 and TRBJ2-7; 8 bases are a match to TRBD2. The CDR3 is 15 residues long. Germline CDR1 reads LGHNA; CDR2 reads YNFKEQ. The J segment lost 3 bases and the V segment lost 0 bases, leaving 4 bases of the junction unmatched.

The V and J genes are TRBV7-2 and TRBJ1-4, with 11 bases that match TRBD1. Germline V gene lookup returns CDR1 SGHTA and CDR2 FQGNSA. This CDR3 spans 16 amino acids. V gave up 4 bases and J gave up 8 bases; unmatched junction bases: 9. The CDR3 loop is CASSSRTGGAREKLFF. Written as DNA, the CDR3 is TGTGCCAGCAGCTCCCGGACAGGGGGCGCGCGAGAAAAACTGTTTTTT.

The V and J genes are TRBV5-1 and TRBJ2-4; possible D gene TRBD1, 6 bases. This CDR3 region has 12 residues. V was clipped by 4 bases and J by 10 bases, with 12 bases between them. Looked up from germline, CDR1 is SGHRS and CDR2 is YFSETQ. CDR3 DNA: TGCGCCAGCAGCCCCGCCGGACAGATTCAGTACTTC. Translated: CASSPAGQIQYF.

The V gene is TRBV10-1, the J gene TRBJ1-5; 7 bases agree with TRBD1. J lost 0 bases, V lost 7 bases, and 18 bases had no gene match. The CDR3 runs to 19 residues. CDR1 is WNHNN, CDR2 SYGVQD, per germline (reference sequence). CDR3 DNA sequence: TGCGCCAGCACCGTCAGGGGGACCTCGCCATTTTTTAGCAATCAGCCCCAGCATTTT. Protein product: CASTVRGTSPFFSNQPQHF.

The V and J genes are TRBV27 and TRBJ2-4, with a weak D call TRBD2 (5 bases). The CDR3 loop spans 16 amino acids. The germline V gene has CDR1 MNHEY and CDR2 SMNVEV (reference sequence). V was shortened by 5 bases and J by 7 bases, with 21 bases between the two germline ends. The CDR3 spells CASSPRVAEGHNIQYF. The CDR3, as DNA: TGTGCCAGCAGTCCGAGGGTAGCAGAAGGCCATAACATTCAGTACTTC.

The chain employs TRBV11-2 and TRBJ1-2; D is unclear. Deletions cut 4 bases from V and 5 bases from J, with 8 bases between. From germline, CDR1 is SGHAT and CDR2 FQNNGV. The length of the CDR3 is 12 residues. The chain's CDR3 is CASSSGRYGYTF. In nucleotides, the CDR3 is TGTGCCAGCAGCTCCGGAAGATATGGCTACACCTTC.

The chain links TRBV7-2 to TRBJ2-3; 9 bases are a match to TRBD2. Trimming cost V 6 bases and J 5 bases; bases outside gene matches: 3. The CDR3 runs to 13 residues. Germline V CDR1 and CDR2: SGHTA, FQGNSA. The CDR3 DNA reads as TGTGCCAGCAGAACGACTAGCGGAGATACGCAGTATTTT. This translates into CASRTTSGDTQYF. Drawing the rest from reference TRBV7-2 and TRBJ2-3, the complete variable domain is GAGVSQSPSNKVTEKGKDVELRCDPISGHTALYWYRQSLGQGLEFLIYFQGNSAPDKSGLPSDRFSAERTGGSVSTLTIQRTQQEDSAVYLCASRTTSGDTQYFGPGTRLTVL.

The J gene is TRBJ2-7, the V gene TRBV27, with unresolved D. The germline V gene has CDR1 MNHEY and CDR2 SMNVEV (reference sequence). The length of the CDR3 is 11 residues. Trimming stripped 5 bases from V and 7 bases from J, with 9 bases between. The CDR3 reads CASSLSWEQYF. DNA of the CDR3: TGTGCCAGCAGTCTCTCCTGGGAGCAGTACTTC.

The V and J genes are TRBV2 and TRBJ1-5; D call uncertain. This CDR3 is 14 amino acids long. Germline CDR1 is SNHLY and CDR2 is FYNNEI. Between the trimmed V and J ends, which lost 4 bases and 7 bases, there was a span of 14 bases. CDR3: CASSVRQSGQPQHF. CDR3 bases: TGTGCCAGCAGTGTGAGGCAGTCGGGACAGCCCCAGCATTTT.

This rearrangement joins TRBV13 to TRBJ1-6; possible D gene TRBD1, 5 bases. V lost 0 bases, J lost 10 bases, and 22 bases lay in between. The germline V gene has CDR1 PRHDT and CDR2 FYEKMQ (reference sequence). The CDR3 covers 18 residues. CDR3: CASSLGASPGLKGSPLHF. The DNA for the CDR3 is TGTGCCAGCAGCTTAGGCGCCTCTCCCGGGCTGAAGGGGTCACCCCTCCACTTT.

This sequence joins TRBV4-1 and TRBJ2-7; 8 bases match TRBD1. V shed 0 bases and J 6 bases; nucleotides not matched to a gene: 13. The CDR3 is made up of 17 amino acids. The germline CDR1 and CDR2 sequences are MGHRA and YSYEKL. The CDR3 protein is CASSQDLQGARGVEQYF. DNA of the CDR3: TGCGCCAGCAGCCAAGATCTGCAGGGGGCGCGAGGGGTCGAGCAGTACTTC.

This chain links TRBV4-1 with TRBJ1-6, with a possible D match to TRBD1 (6 bases). The germline CDR1 and CDR2 sequences are MGHRA and YSYEKL. V was pared by 0 bases and J by 10 bases, with 22 bases between. The CDR3 extends over 18 amino acids. CDR3 DNA sequence: TGCGCCAGCAGCCAAGATCAGGTCAGGGGCCAAAACGGATCACCCCTCCACTTT. This sequence encodes CASSQDQVRGQNGSPLHF.

This clone occurred once. V and J are TRBV18 and TRBJ2-3; tentative D call: TRBD2 (5 bases). CDR3 length: 15 amino acids. Germline V CDR1 and CDR2: KGHSH, LQKENI. V gave up 3 bases and J gave up 2 bases, with 12 bases separating them. CDR3 DNA sequence: TGTGCCAGCTCACCCGGGATCGGGAACACAGATACGCAGTATTTT. The encoded protein is CASSPGIGNTDTQYF.

The chain links TRBV5-1 to TRBJ1-1; a weak D match, TRBD1 (6 bases). Germline CDR1 is SGHRS and CDR2 is YFSETQ. V was shortened by 0 bases and J by 7 bases, with 16 bases between the two germline ends. The CDR3 has 15 residues. Written as DNA, the CDR3 is TGCGCCAGCAGCTTGGTGGGGGGCGCGCGTAATGAAGCTTTCTTT. As protein: CASSLVGGARNEAFF.

V and J are TRBV2 and TRBJ1-1; maybe TRBD1 (6 bases). The germline CDR1 and CDR2 sequences are SNHLY and FYNNEI. Trimming took 10 bases from V and 4 from J, leaving 22 bases between them. There are 15 residues in the CDR3. The CDR3 here is CATYRAGERGTEAFF. The CDR3 nucleotides are TGTGCCACCTACAGGGCGGGCGAAAGAGGCACTGAAGCTTTCTTT. The full variable domain, rest sourced from reference TRBV2 and TRBJ1-1, is EPEVTQTPSHQVTQMGQEVILRCVPISNHLYFYWYRQILGQKVEFLVSFYNNEISEKSEIFDDQFSVERPDGSNFTLKIRSTKLEDSAMYFCATYRAGERGTEAFFGQGTRLTVV.

The rearrangement joins TRBV7-9 to TRBJ2-1; TRBD1 or TRBD2 may be the D gene (6 bases each). The CDR3 is made up of 14 amino acids. V was pared by 6 bases and J by 7 bases, with 16 bases between. Germline CDR1 and CDR2: SEHNR and FQNEAQ (reference sequence). CDR3 DNA sequence: TGTGCCAGCAGTATAACAGGGAGGTGGAATGAGCAGTTCTTC. Protein product: CASSITGRWNEQFF.

This chain connects TRBV28 to TRBJ1-3; TRBD1 is a possible D gene (5 bases). CDR1 MDHEN and CDR2 SYDVKM come from the germline V gene. There are 18 residues in the CDR3. Trimming took off 3 bases at V and 0 bases at J, with 18 bases between the two ends. CDR3: CASSFGGGPLFSGNTIYF. CDR3 nucleotide sequence: TGTGCCAGCAGTTTCGGGGGGGGACCCCTCTTCTCTGGAAACACCATATATTTT.

This clone was observed once. The V call is TRBV7-9, the J call TRBJ1-2, with 8 bases fitting TRBD1. The CDR3 consists of 14 residues. Germline lookup yields CDR1 SEHNR and CDR2 FQNEAQ (reference sequence). Losses at the gene ends were 5 bases for V and 5 bases for J; bases not matched to a gene: 7. The CDR3 loop is CASSLPGQAYGYTF. CDR3 nucleotide sequence: TGTGCCAGCAGCCTACCGGGACAGGCGTATGGCTACACCTTC.

The chain uses TRBV19 and TRBJ2-7; 7 nucleotides line up with TRBD2. The CDR3 extends over 14 amino acids. J was trimmed by 2 bases and V by 4 bases; bases with no gene match: 5. CDR1 and CDR2 (germline): LNHDA, SQIVND (reference sequence). The CDR3 nucleotides read TGTGCCAGTAGTAACATAGCGGGTACCTACGAGCAGTACTTC. Translating gives CASSNIAGTYEQYF.